A selection of T cell receptor beta chains follows, all from one sample in a study of blood T cell repertoires in COVID-19. Only in-frame clones appear in the TCRdb table, and some are missing; sequencing was by immunoSEQ multiplex PCR. The table has about 410,000 clones, over 75% seen once. The sample consisted of peripheral blood. These TCRs come from a woman aged 40-49 years with COVID-19, enrolled during active disease. Each CDR3 is given with its conserved first and last residue. The D gene is left open where the match is weak. Clone size appears in some rows only: once, few, many, or a class for an expanded clone.

>NA|TRBV6-5|TRBD2|TRBJ2-1
CASSYGTSGGEQFF
TGTGCCAGCAGTTACGGGACTAGCGGGGGAGAGCAGTTCTTC
>NA|TRBV11-2|TRBD2|TRBJ2-3
CASSLGLAGGTQYF
TGTGCCAGCAGCTTGGGACTAGCGGGAGGGACGCAGTATTTT
>NA|TRBV2|NA|TRBJ1-2
CASSDKVQGGYTF
TGTGCCAGCAGTGATAAGGTTCAGGGGGGCTACACCTTC
>NA|TRBV10-2|TRBD1|TRBJ2-7
CASRQDRVRGQYF
TGCGCCAGTCGCCAAGACAGGGTCCGCGGGCAGTACTTC
>NA|TRBV6-6|TRBD1|TRBJ2-7
CASSPAGQGAYEQYF
TGTGCCAGCTCCCCGGCGGGACAGGGGGCCTACGAGCAGTACTTC
>once|TRBV28|TRBD1|TRBJ1-1
CASRTGALEAFF
TGTGCCAGCAGAACAGGGGCCCTTGAAGCTTTCTTT
>NA|TRBV6-5|NA|TRBJ1-4
CASSYSGADDEKLFF
TGTGCCAGCAGTTACTCGGGGGCGGATGATGAAAAACTGTTTTTT
>NA|TRBV28|TRBD1|TRBJ1-4
CASRGQGNEKLFF
TGTGCCAGCAGGGGACAGGGGAATGAAAAACTGTTTTTT
>once|TRBV14|NA|TRBJ1-1
CASSQNEVAFF
TGTGCCAGCAGCCAAAACGAGGTTGCTTTCTTT
>NA|TRBV20-1|NA|TRBJ2-3
CSALRVSQYF
TGCAGTGCCCTGCGGGTGTCGCAGTATTTT
>NA|TRBV9|NA|TRBJ1-1
CASSPRTESAEAFF
TGTGCCAGCAGCCCGCGGACAGAATCGGCCGAAGCTTTCTTT
>NA|TRBV5-1|TRBD1|TRBJ1-3
CASSLTGQARSGNTIYF
TGCGCCAGCAGCTTGACCGGACAGGCCCGCTCTGGAAACACCATATATTTT
>NA|TRBV28|TRBD1|TRBJ1-6
CASTPGQVNSPLHF
TGTGCCAGCACCCCGGGACAGGTTAATTCACCCCTCCACTTT
>NA|TRBV6-2/TRBV6-3|TRBD1|TRBJ2-7
CASSVGQVSLYEQYF
TGTGCCAGCAGTGTGGGACAGGTTAGTCTCTACGAGCAGTACTTC
>once|TRBV10-3|TRBD1|TRBJ1-2
CAISAGQGDYGYTF
TGTGCCATCAGCGCTGGACAGGGTGACTATGGCTACACCTTC
>NA|TRBV9|NA|TRBJ2-7
CASSVAGKGYEQYF
TGTGCCAGCAGCGTAGCCGGGAAAGGGTACGAGCAGTACTTC
>once|TRBV24-1|TRBD1|TRBJ1-1
CATRGDREISEAFF
TGTGCCACCAGGGGTGACAGGGAGATTTCTGAAGCTTTCTTT
>NA|TRBV4-3|NA|TRBJ1-5
CASSHQQGGNQPQHF
TGCGCCAGCAGCCACCAACAGGGTGGAAATCAGCCCCAGCATTTT
>NA|TRBV27|NA|TRBJ1-2
CASSLTLGTFGYGYTF
TGTGCCAGCAGTTTAACTTTGGGGACATTTGGATATGGCTACACCTTC
>once|TRBV28|TRBD2|TRBJ2-7
CASRTSAREQYF
TGTGCCAGCAGGACTAGCGCTCGGGAGCAGTACTTC
>NA|TRBV11-2|NA|TRBJ2-1
CASSLGVRGAKYNEQFF
TGTGCCAGCAGCTTGGGGGTTCGGGGGGCGAAATACAATGAGCAGTTCTTC
>NA|TRBV7-9|NA|TRBJ2-1
CASSLGRQLYNEQFF
TGTGCCAGCAGCTTAGGCAGACAGCTATACAATGAGCAGTTCTTC
>NA|TRBV28|NA|TRBJ1-3
CASSLSASGSHTGGSGNTIYF
TGTGCCAGCAGTTTATCGGCTTCGGGTTCGCATACCGGGGGGTCTGGAAACACCATATATTTT
>once|TRBV19|NA|TRBJ2-3
CASRQGGYTDTQYF
TGTGCCAGTCGTCAGGGGGGATACACAGATACGCAGTATTTT
>NA|TRBV29-1|NA|TRBJ1-4
CSVRRGEKLFF
TGCAGCGTGAGGAGAGGCGAAAAACTGTTTTTT
>NA|TRBV9|TRBD2|TRBJ2-1
CASSAYGLAAYNEQFF
TGTGCCAGCAGCGCCTACGGACTAGCGGCTTACAATGAGCAGTTCTTC
>NA|TRBV13|NA|TRBJ1-1
CASSLLGPGSTEAFF
TGTGCCAGCAGCTTATTAGGGCCGGGAAGCACTGAAGCTTTCTTT
>NA|TRBV11-3|TRBD2|TRBJ2-7
CASSRGLAGTGEQYF
TGTGCCAGCAGCCGGGGACTAGCGGGAACTGGCGAGCAGTACTTC
>NA|TRBV5-1|TRBD1|TRBJ1-2
CASSPGGTGVYGYTF
TGCGCCAGCAGCCCGGGCGGGACAGGTGTCTATGGCTACACCTTC
>NA|TRBV19|NA|TRBJ1-5
CASSAGPPVNQPQHF
TGTGCCAGTAGTGCCGGTCCCCCGGTCAATCAGCCCCAGCATTTT
>NA|TRBV27|NA|TRBJ1-2
CASSFATAQAWDYGYTF
TGTGCCAGCAGTTTCGCCACCGCGCAGGCGTGGGACTATGGCTACACCTTC
>NA|TRBV7-2|NA|TRBJ2-7
CASSQLSGIGEQYF
TGTGCCAGCAGTCAACTGTCGGGGATTGGCGAGCAGTACTTC
>NA|TRBV4-3|NA|TRBJ1-6
CASSQKVARERSPLHF
TGCGCCAGCAGCCAAAAGGTGGCCAGGGAACGATCACCCCTCCACTTT
>NA|TRBV21-1|NA|TRBJ1-5
CASSKDRGSNQPQHF
TGTGCCAGCAGCAAAGACAGGGGAAGCAATCAGCCCCAGCATTTT
>NA|TRBV2|NA|TRBJ2-5
CASSEGGTQYF
TGTGCCAGCAGTGAGGGGGGGACCCAGTACTTC
>once|TRBV6-1|NA|TRBJ1-5
CASSGAGVASNQPQHF
TGTGCCAGCAGTGGGGCGGGGGTAGCGAGCAATCAGCCCCAGCATTTT
>once|TRBV7-6|NA|TRBJ2-7
CASSLGFDEQYF
TGTGCCAGCAGCTTAGGTTTCGACGAGCAGTACTTC
>NA|TRBV29-1|NA|TRBJ2-3
CSVEVVNRGTDTQYF
TGCAGCGTTGAAGTCGTAAATCGCGGCACAGATACGCAGTATTTT
>NA|TRBV12-3/TRBV12-4|TRBD2|TRBJ2-3
CASRETSHVTQYF
TGTGCCAGCAGGGAGACTAGCCATGTTACGCAGTATTTT
>NA|TRBV7-2|TRBD1|TRBJ2-7
CASSDFARDSYEQYF
TGTGCCAGCAGCGATTTTGCTAGGGACAGCTACGAGCAGTACTTC
>NA|TRBV6-5|TRBD1|TRBJ2-7
CASRLDRGWTGEQYF
TGTGCCAGCAGACTAGACAGGGGATGGACGGGGGAGCAGTACTTC
>NA|TRBV24-1|NA|TRBJ2-7
CATRDPDSSYEQYF
TGTGCCACCAGGGATCCCGACAGCTCCTACGAGCAGTACTTC
>NA|TRBV18|NA|TRBJ1-5
CASSLSHREPNQPQHF
TGTGCCAGCTCACTATCACACAGGGAACCGAATCAGCCCCAGCATTTT
>NA|TRBV9|NA|TRBJ1-3
CASSVEGGSGNTIYF
TGTGCCAGCAGCGTAGAAGGGGGATCTGGAAACACCATATATTTT
>once|TRBV28|NA|TRBJ1-1
CASSLAGFNTEAFF
TGTGCCAGCAGTTTAGCAGGTTTTAACACTGAAGCTTTCTTT
>NA|TRBV9|NA|TRBJ1-3
CASSTQTGGNTIYF
TGTGCCAGCAGCACCCAGACAGGTGGAAACACCATATATTTT
>once|TRBV3-1/TRBV3-2|NA|TRBJ1-3
CASSHRGNTIYF
TGTGCCAGCAGCCATAGGGGTAACACCATATATTTT
>NA|TRBV27|TRBD1|TRBJ2-7
CASSYRQGGLYEQYF
TGTGCCAGCAGTTATCGACAGGGGGGCCTCTACGAGCAGTACTTC
>NA|TRBV20-1|NA|TRBJ1-4
CSARDREKLFF
TGCAGTGCTAGAGATCGGGAAAAACTGTTTTTT
>NA|TRBV28|NA|TRBJ2-3
CASTVDTQYF
TGTGCCAGCACAGTGGATACGCAGTATTTT
>NA|TRBV11-2|NA|TRBJ2-7
CASSLDPRRGAALSYEQYF
TGTGCCAGCAGCTTAGACCCCCGCCGGGGGGCCGCCCTCTCCTACGAGCAGTACTTC
>NA|TRBV9|NA|TRBJ2-2
CASSVGRASNTGELFF
TGTGCCAGCAGCGTAGGGCGGGCCTCGAACACCGGGGAGCTGTTTTTT
>NA|TRBV10-2|NA|TRBJ1-2
CASSADRYSYGYTF
TGCGCCAGCAGTGCAGACAGATACAGCTATGGCTACACCTTC